This T cell receptor (beta chain) was identified during a study of neoadjuvant anti-PD-1 for oral cavity cancer. This clone was detected only a few times. Time point: after neoadjuvant nivolumab, at surgical resection. Assay: immunoSEQ multiplex PCR; the TCRdb copy retains only in-frame clones and omits some. The sample has approximately 15,000 clones; about 36% are singletons. After removal of 5 bases from V and 7 bases from J, the junction contained 7 bases not matched to a gene. Per the germline V gene, CDR1 is PRHDT and CDR2 is FYEKMQ (reference sequence). The CDR3 loop spans 14 amino acids. This TCR was recovered from a person aged 35 to 85 with oral cavity squamous cell carcinoma. This specimen was tumor tissue, taken after nivolumab (anti-PD-1) treatment. The chain employs TRBV13 and TRBJ2-3; 9 bases agree with TRBD2. The CDR3 DNA is TGTGCCAGCAGCGTTAGCGGGGGAGGGAATACGCAGTATTTT. Protein: CASSVSGGGNTQYF.